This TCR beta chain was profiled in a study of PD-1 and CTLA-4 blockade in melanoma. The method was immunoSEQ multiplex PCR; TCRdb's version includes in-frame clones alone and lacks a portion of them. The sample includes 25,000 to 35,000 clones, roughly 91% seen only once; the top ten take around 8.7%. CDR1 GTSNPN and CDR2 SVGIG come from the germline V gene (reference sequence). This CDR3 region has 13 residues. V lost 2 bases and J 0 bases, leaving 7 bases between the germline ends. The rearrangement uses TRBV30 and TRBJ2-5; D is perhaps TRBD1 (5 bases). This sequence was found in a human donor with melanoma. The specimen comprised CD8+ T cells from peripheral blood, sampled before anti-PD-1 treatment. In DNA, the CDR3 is TGTGCCTGGAGTTTGGACAACCAAGAGACCCAGTACTTC. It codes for CAWSLDNQETQYF.